The entry that follows covers one T cell receptor (beta chain) sequence. As yet, its antigen is unknown. The data were obtained in a study of lymphopenia after photon versus proton radiotherapy. Findings of the study overall: Only patients who died were analyzed for survival; proton advantage is unproven. Post-nadir diversity loss with photons came from oligoclonal expansion, particularly CD8+ Temra cells.

Data came from immunoSEQ multiplex PCR; TCRdb stores just in-frame clones and leaves some out. This sample yields some 55,000 clones, of which approximately 82% are seen a single time; around 30% belongs to the top ten. The CDR3 has 14 amino acids. Germline CDR1 MRHNA, CDR2 SNTAGT. Trimming removed 6 bases from V and 6 bases from J, with 15 bases in between. The receptor was isolated from a man in his forties or fifties with gastric cancer. This chain connects TRBV6-4 to TRBJ2-1; possible D gene TRBD2, 5 bases. This sample comprised peripheral blood, obtained from a patient treated with photon-based radiotherapy. In DNA form, the CDR3 reads TGTGCCAGCAGAGAGGGTGGACCGGGCAATGAGCAGTTCTTC. It specifies CASREGGPGNEQFF.